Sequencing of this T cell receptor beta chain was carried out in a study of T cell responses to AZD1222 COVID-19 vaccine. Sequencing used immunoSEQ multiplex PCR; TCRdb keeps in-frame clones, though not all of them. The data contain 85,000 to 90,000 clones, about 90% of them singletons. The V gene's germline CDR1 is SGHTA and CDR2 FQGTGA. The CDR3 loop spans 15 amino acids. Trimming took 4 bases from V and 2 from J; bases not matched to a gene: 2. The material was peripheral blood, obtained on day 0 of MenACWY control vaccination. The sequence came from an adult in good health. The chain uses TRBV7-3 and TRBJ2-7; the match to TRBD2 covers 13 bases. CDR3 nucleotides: TGTGCCAGCAGCTCGGGACTAGCGGGAACCTACGAGCAGTACTTC. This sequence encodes CASSSGLAGTYEQYF.